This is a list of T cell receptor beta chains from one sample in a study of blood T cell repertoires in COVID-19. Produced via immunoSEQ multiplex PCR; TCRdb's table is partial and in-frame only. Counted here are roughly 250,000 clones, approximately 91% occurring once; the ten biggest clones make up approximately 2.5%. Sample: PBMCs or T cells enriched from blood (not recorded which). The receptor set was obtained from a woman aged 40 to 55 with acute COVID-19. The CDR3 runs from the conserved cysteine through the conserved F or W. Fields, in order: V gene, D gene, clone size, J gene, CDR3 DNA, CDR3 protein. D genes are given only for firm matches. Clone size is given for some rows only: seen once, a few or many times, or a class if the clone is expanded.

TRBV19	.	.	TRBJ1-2	TGTGCCAGTAGGATGCCGGGGGGTGGCTACACCTTC	CASRMPGGGYTF
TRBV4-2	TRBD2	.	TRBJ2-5	TGTGCCAGCAGCCAGGGGACTAGCCTTGGGGCGGCCGAGACCCAGTACTTC	CASSQGTSLGAAETQYF
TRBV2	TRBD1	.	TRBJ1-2	TGTGCCAGCCAGGGGGATAGTACAGGGAATAGAGGGGATGGCTACACCTTC	CASQGDSTGNRGDGYTF
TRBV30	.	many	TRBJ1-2	TGTGCCTGGAGTGTACAAGAGCGGATCCTCGACTATGGCTACACCTTC	CAWSVQERILDYGYTF
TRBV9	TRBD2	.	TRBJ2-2	TGTGCCAGCAGCGTCACTAGCGGAAGGAGCACCGGGGAGCTGTTTTTT	CASSVTSGRSTGELFF
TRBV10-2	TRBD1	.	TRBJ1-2	TGCGCCAGCAGTGAGCAGCAGGGGGCTTACTCTGGCTACACCTTC	CASSEQQGAYSGYTF
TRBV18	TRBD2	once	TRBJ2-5	TGTGCCAGCTCACCCCAACGGACTAGTGCAGAGACCCAGTACTTC	CASSPQRTSAETQYF
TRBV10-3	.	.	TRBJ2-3	TGTGCCCTTCGCTCCAGGGATACGCAGTATTTT	CALRSRDTQYF
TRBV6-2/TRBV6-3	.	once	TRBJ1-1	TGTGCCAGCAGTTATGGAGGGGGGGAATTTATGAACACTGAAGCTTTCTTT	CASSYGGGEFMNTEAFF
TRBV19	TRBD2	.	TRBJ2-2	TGTGCCAGTAGACGAGGACTAGCGGAAGGGGAGCTGTTTTTT	CASRRGLAEGELFF
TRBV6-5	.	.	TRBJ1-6	TGTGCCAGCAGGGACAGCACTTATAATTCACCCCTCCACTTT	CASRDSTYNSPLHF
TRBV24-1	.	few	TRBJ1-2	TGTGCCACCAGCCCGGGACAAGCTCGTGGCTACACCTTC	CATSPGQARGYTF
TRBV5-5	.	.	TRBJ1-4	TGTGCCAGCAACCGCCCAGGGACACGGGGCAATGAAAAACTGTTTTTT	CASNRPGTRGNEKLFF
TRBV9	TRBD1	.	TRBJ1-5	TGTGCCAGCAGCGTAGACGGCAGGGGGCTACAGCCCCAGCATTTT	CASSVDGRGLQPQHF
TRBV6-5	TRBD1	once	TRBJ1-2	TGTGCCAGCAGCCGAGGGGGCGCGGGCTATGGCTACACCTTC	CASSRGGAGYGYTF
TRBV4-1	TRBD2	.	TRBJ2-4	TGCGCCAGCAGTCCCCTCCAGCGGGAGGCGAAAAACATTCAGTACTTC	CASSPLQREAKNIQYF
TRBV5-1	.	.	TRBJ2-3	TGCGCCAGCAGCCCGAACCGCGGGGTCGGCACAGATACGCAGTATTTT	CASSPNRGVGTDTQYF
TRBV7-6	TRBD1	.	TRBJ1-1	TGTGCCAGCAGCTCGGTCCCGGACAGGGCTGAAGCTTTCTTT	CASSSVPDRAEAFF
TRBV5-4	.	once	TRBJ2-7	TGTGCCAGCAGTATTAGGGGGACCCACGAGCAGTACTTC	CASSIRGTHEQYF
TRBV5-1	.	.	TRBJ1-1	TGCGCCAGCAGCCGGGAGGGTGTTGACGCTGAAGCTTTCTTT	CASSREGVDAEAFF
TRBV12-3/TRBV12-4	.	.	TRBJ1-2	TGTGCCAGCAGTTTAGGCAGGGGCTATGGCTACACCTTC	CASSLGRGYGYTF
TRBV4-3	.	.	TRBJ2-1	TGCGCCAGCAGCCACTTGAGACAGCCCTACAATGAGCAGTTCTTC	CASSHLRQPYNEQFF
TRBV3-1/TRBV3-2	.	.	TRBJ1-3	TGTGCCAGCAGTCCTGGGAGCTCTGGAAACACCATATATTTT	CASSPGSSGNTIYF
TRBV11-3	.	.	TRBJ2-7	TGTGCCAGCAGCCCTCTGCGGTCCTCCTACGAGCAGTACTTC	CASSPLRSSYEQYF
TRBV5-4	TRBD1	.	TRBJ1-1	TGTGCCAGCAGCTCCGACAGGGTAACTGAAGCTTTCTTT	CASSSDRVTEAFF
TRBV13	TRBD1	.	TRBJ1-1	TGTGCCAGCAGCTTAGGCCAGGGGGCGCTTTCGACTTTCTTT	CASSLGQGALSTFF
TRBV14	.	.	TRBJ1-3	TGTGCCAGCAGCCAAGTGGCCGGGACTTACTCTGGAAACACCATATATTTT	CASSQVAGTYSGNTIYF
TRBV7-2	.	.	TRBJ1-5	TGTGCCAGCAGCTTAGGAGCAGGGTCTCAGCCCCAGCATTTT	CASSLGAGSQPQHF
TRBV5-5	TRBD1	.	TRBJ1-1	TGTGCCAGCAGCCTACAGGGGGCGCTTATCCTGAACACTGAAGCTTTCTTT	CASSLQGALILNTEAFF
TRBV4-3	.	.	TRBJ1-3	TGCGCCAGCAGCCAAGAACCCGGGACAAACTCTGGAAACACCATATATTTT	CASSQEPGTNSGNTIYF
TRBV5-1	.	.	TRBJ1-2	TGCGCCAGCAGTAGGGACAACGACGATTTGGGCTACACCTTC	CASSRDNDDLGYTF
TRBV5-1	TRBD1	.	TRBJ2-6	TGCGCCAGCAGCCGACAGGGCTCTGGGGCCAACGTCCTGACTTTC	CASSRQGSGANVLTF
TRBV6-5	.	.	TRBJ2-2	TGTGCCAGCAGTTACAGCCCGAGTCTTAACACCGGGGAGCTGTTTTTT	CASSYSPSLNTGELFF
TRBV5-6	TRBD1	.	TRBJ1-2	TGTGCCAGCACCCCCGGGACAGCTAACTATGGCTACACCTTC	CASTPGTANYGYTF
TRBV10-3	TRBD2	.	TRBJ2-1	TGTGCCATCAGTGGGTCCGGGACTAGCGGGCTCTACAATGAGCAGTTCTTC	CAISGSGTSGLYNEQFF
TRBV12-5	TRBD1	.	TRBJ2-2	TGTGCTAGTGAGCAACGGGACAGGGGGAACACCGGGGAGCTGTTTTTT	CASEQRDRGNTGELFF
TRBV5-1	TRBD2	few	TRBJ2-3	TGCGCCAGCAGCGTGAGCGGGGGGCGCAGCACAGATACGCAGTATTTT	CASSVSGGRSTDTQYF
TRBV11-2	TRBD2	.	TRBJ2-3	TGTGCCAGCAGCTTAGTAAGTGGGGGGGTACCTGGCACAGATACGCAGTATTTT	CASSLVSGGVPGTDTQYF
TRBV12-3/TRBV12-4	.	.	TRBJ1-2	TGTGCCAGCTCCCCGAGACAAAACTATGGCTACACCTTC	CASSPRQNYGYTF
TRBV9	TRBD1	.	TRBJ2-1	TGTGCCAGCAGCATCGGGACAGCTAACAATGAGCAGTTCTTC	CASSIGTANNEQFF
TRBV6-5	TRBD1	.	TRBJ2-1	TGTGCCAGCAGTTACGGAGGGACAGGACAGCACAATGAGCAGTTCTTC	CASSYGGTGQHNEQFF
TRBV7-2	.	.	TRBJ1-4	TGTGCCAGCAGTAATAGGGGTGGTGGTAATGAAAAACTGTTTTTT	CASSNRGGGNEKLFF
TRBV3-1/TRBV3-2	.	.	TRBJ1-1	TGTGCCAGCAGTCAGGGCACTGAAGCTTTCTTT	CASSQGTEAFF
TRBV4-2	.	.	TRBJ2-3	TGTGCCAGCAGCCGCCGACTAGAAGGTTTAACAGATACGCAGTATTTT	CASSRRLEGLTDTQYF
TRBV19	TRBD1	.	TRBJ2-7	TGTGCCAGTAGTGCCGGGGACAGGGCTTACGAGCAGTACTTC	CASSAGDRAYEQYF
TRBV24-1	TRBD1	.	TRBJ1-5	TGTGCCACCATGGACAGGCAGTTGAGGAGTAGCAATCAGCCCCAGCATTTT	CATMDRQLRSSNQPQHF
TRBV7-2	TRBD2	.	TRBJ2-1	TGTGCCAGCAGCTTGGTTGGCGGGAGGAGTAGTGATGAGCAGTTCTTC	CASSLVGGRSSDEQFF
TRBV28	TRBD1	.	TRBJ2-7	TGTGCCAGCAGTCTGACAGGGCCCTACGAGCAGTACTTC	CASSLTGPYEQYF
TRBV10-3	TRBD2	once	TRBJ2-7	TGTGCCATCAGTGACCCATCGCGCTCTTCTAGCGGGAGTCCCTACGAGCAGTACTTC	CAISDPSRSSSGSPYEQYF
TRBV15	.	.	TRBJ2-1	TGTGCCACCAGCAGAGTGGGCTACTCCTACAATGAGCAGTTCTTC	CATSRVGYSYNEQFF
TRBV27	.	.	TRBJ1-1	TGTGCCAGCAGTTTGGGGGCGGGGAACACTGAAGCTTTCTTT	CASSLGAGNTEAFF
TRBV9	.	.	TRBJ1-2	TGTGCCAGCAGCGGACAGGTCTATGGCTACACCTTC	CASSGQVYGYTF